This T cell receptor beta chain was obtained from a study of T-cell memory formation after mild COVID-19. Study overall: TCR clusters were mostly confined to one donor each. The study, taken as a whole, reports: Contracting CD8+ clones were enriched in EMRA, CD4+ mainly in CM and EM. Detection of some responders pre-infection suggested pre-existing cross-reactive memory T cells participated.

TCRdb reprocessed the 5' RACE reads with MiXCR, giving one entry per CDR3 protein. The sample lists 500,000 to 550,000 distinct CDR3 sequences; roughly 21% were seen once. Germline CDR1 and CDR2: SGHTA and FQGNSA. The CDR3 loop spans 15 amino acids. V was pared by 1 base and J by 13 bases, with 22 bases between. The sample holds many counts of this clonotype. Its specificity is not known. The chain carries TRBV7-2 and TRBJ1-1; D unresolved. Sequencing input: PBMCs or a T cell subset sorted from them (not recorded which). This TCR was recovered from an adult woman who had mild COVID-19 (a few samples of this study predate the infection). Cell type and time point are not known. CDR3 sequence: CASSLEPSRRHIGFF. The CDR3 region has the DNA TGTGCCAGCAGCTTAGAACCGAGCAGGCGGCATATCGGTTTCTTT. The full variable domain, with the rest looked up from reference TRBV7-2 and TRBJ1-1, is GAGVSQSPSNKVTEKGKDVELRCDPISGHTALYWYRQSLGQGLEFLIYFQGNSAPDKSGLPSDRFSAERTGGSVSTLTIQRTQQEDSAVYLCASSLEPSRRHIGFFGQGTRLTVV.